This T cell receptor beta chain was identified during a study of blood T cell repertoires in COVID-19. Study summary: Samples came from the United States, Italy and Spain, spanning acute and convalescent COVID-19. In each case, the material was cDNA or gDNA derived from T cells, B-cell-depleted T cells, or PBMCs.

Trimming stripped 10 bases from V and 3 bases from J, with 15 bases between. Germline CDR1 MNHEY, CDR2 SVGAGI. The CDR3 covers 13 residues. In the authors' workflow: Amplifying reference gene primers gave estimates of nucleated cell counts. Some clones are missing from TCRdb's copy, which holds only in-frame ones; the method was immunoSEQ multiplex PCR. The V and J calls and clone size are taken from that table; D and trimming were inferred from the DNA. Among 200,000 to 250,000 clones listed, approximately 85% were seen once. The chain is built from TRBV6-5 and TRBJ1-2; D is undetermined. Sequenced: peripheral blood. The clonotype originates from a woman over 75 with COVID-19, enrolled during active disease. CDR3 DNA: TGTGCCACCCGGCGGGCAGGACACTATGGCTACACCTTC. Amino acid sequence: CATRRAGHYGYTF.